This T cell receptor (beta chain) was sequenced for a study of T cell repertoires in cytomegalovirus infection. Whole-study context: Evidence of both CMV infection and a matching HLA type came from public TCR beta signatures.

This clonotype was observed a handful of times. TCRdb reprocessed the reads via MiXCR and lists one record per CDR3 protein. Counted here are around 260,000 distinct CDR3 sequences, 20% to 30% occurring once; the ten biggest clones make up around 14%. The CDR3 extends over 17 amino acids. Trimming took off 0 bases at V and 4 bases at J, with 16 bases between the two ends. Germline-derived CDR1 and CDR2 are SGHNT and YYREEE (reference sequence). The TCR comes from a human donor in good health (CMV status not recorded). Some clones in this sample may be carry-over from other donors' samples. The sample consisted of PBMCs. The genes are TRBV5-4 and TRBJ2-2; a weak D match, TRBD1 (6 bases). The CDR3 coding sequence is TGTGCCAGCAGCTTGGCCGGACAGAAAAGGGGCACCGGGGAGCTGTTTTTT. It encodes CASSLAGQKRGTGELFF.